Sequencing of this T cell receptor (beta chain) was carried out in a study of blood T cell repertoires in COVID-19. This table comes from immunoSEQ multiplex PCR, and its TCRdb copy is limited to in-frame clones, with some not included. The sample lists some 62,000 clones, 78% occurring once. CDR1 is MNHEY and CDR2 is SVGAGI in the germline V gene. This CDR3 has 13 amino acids. With 7 bases removed from V and 4 bases from J, the gap between germline ends came to 13 bases. The chain employs TRBV6-5 and TRBJ2-5; D is undetermined. Sequenced sample: peripheral blood. The origin of this receptor is a man in his 60s with COVID-19, enrolled during active disease. As DNA, the CDR3 is TGTGCCAGCATGACTCCGCCCGGAGAGACCCAGTACTTC. It yields the protein CASMTPPGETQYF.